This passage covers 6 T cell receptor beta chains from one sample sequenced in a study of tumor and adjacent non-tumor tissue in lung cancer. No cell sorting was done before RNA was extracted from the tissue. The library came from three nested PCR rounds adapted from ARM-PCR protocols. MiXCR, run by TCRdb on the multiplex PCR reads, gives a single entry per CDR3 protein. The sample holds just over 200,000 distinct CDR3 sequences, about 71% seen once. The sequenced material came from lung tumor tissue. The receptors stem from a man in his sixties with non-small cell lung cancer.

The V call is TRBV20-1, the J call TRBJ2-1; 8 nucleotides agree with TRBD2. There are 12 residues in the CDR3. CDR1 is DFQATT, CDR2 SNEGSKA, per germline (reference sequence). The CDR3 DNA follows: TGCAGCACTAGCGGCTCCATCCGGGCGCAGTTCTTC. Translation: CSTSGSIRAQFF.

As concerns this clonotype: At one end, the junction sequence differs from germline, possibly due to a read error. The gene calls are TRBV5-6 and TRBJ1-4; no firm D call. The CDR3 contains 15 residues. The germline V gene has CDR1 SGHDT and CDR2 YYEEEE. The CDR3 coding sequence is TGTGCCAGCAGATTGAGGCGGTTGGGAGGCGAAAAACTGTCTTTT. Its protein is CASRLRRLGGEKLSF.

This clonotype was found a few times. The gene calls are TRBV28 and TRBJ2-3; perhaps TRBD2 as D (6 bases). Between the trimmed V and J ends, which lost 8 bases and 1 base, there was a span of 16 bases. The CDR3 is 15 amino acids. CDR1 and CDR2 (germline): MDHEN, SYDVKM. CDR3 coding DNA: TGTGCCAGCGAACGTCCAGGGACTCGCACAGATACGCAGTATTTT. This translates into CASERPGTRTDTQYF.

The V gene is TRBV11-3, the J gene TRBJ2-1; D may be TRBD1 (6 bases). The germline V gene has CDR1 SGHNT and CDR2 YENEEA. Between the trimmed V and J ends, which lost 3 bases and 12 bases, there was a span of 15 bases. The CDR3 is 13 amino acids. The CDR3: CASSFTGFIGQFF. The CDR3 DNA reads TGTGCCAGCAGCTTTACAGGGTTCATTGGGCAGTTCTTC.

This clonotype was observed a single time. The chain uses TRBV11-1 and TRBJ1-1; D is unclear. Trimming stripped 7 bases from V and 5 bases from J, with 14 bases between. Germline-derived CDR1 and CDR2 are SGHAT and FQDESV (reference sequence). The CDR3 has 13 amino acids. CDR3 nucleotides: TGTGCCAGCACCAGGTACGGGCAGACTGAAGCTTTCTTT. As protein: CASTRYGQTEAFF.

This chain uses TRBV6-1 with TRBJ2-2; TRBD2 might be the D (5 bases). CDR1 and CDR2 (germline): MNHNS, SASEGT. The CDR3 contains 13 residues. V lost 2 bases and J 13 bases, leaving 14 bases between the germline ends. In DNA form, the CDR3 reads TGTGCCAGCAGTGAATGTGTCGGGAATCGGCTGTTTTTT. Translated, it gives CASSECVGNRLFF.